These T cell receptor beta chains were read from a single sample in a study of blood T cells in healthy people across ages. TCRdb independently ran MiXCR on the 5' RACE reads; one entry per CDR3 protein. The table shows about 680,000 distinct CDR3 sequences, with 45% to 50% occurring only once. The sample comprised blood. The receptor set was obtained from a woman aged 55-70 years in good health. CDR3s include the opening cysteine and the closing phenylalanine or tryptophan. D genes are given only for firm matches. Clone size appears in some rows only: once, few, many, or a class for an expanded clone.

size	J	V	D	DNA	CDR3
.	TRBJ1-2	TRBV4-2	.	TGTGCCAGCAGCCAAGAACTAGGTGCTTTGGGCGGCTACACCTTC	CASSQELGALGGYTF
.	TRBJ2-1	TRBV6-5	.	TGTGCCAGCAGAAAGGGCAGAACCTACAATGAGCAGTTCTTC	CASRKGRTYNEQFF
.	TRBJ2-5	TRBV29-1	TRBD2	TGCAGCGTTGACGGCGCGGGAGGGTTCCAAGAGACCCAGTACTTC	CSVDGAGGFQETQYF
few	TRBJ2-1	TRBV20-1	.	TGCAGTGCTCCTAACCTAAAACGCTCCTACAATGAGCAGTTCTTC	CSAPNLKRSYNEQFF
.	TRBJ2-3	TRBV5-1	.	TGCGCCAGCAGCTTGGAGGGGGTTGCAGATACGCAGTATTTT	CASSLEGVADTQYF
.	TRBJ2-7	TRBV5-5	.	TGTGCCAGCAGACGGGCAGGTATCCACGAGCAGTACTTC	CASRRAGIHEQYF
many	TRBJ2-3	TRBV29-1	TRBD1	TGCAGCGTGGACCAGGGGGCTATAGATACGCAGTATTTT	CSVDQGAIDTQYF
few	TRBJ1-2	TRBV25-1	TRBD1	TGTGCCAGCAGTGAGGACAGGGGGCATTACTATGGCTACACCTTC	CASSEDRGHYYGYTF
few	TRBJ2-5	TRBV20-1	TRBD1	TGCAGTGCTCGCAAGGGGGCAGAACAAGAGACCCAGTACTTC	CSARKGAEQETQYF
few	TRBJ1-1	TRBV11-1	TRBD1	TGTGCCAGCAGCATTCGACAGGGGCTTGAAGCTTTCTTT	CASSIRQGLEAFF
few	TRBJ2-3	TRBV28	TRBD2	TGTGCCAGCAGTTCTACTAGCGGGAGGGGGGGCACAGATACGCAGTATTTT	CASSSTSGRGGTDTQYF
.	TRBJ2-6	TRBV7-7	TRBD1	TGTGCCAGCAGCTCGGGACAGGGACATCCTGGGGCCAACGTCCTGACTTTC	CASSSGQGHPGANVLTF
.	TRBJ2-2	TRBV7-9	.	TGTGCCAGCAGCCGTAGACTAGTTGGTACCGGGGAGCTGTTTTTT	CASSRRLVGTGELFF
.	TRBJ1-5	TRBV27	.	TGTGCCAGCAGTTTATTCCCGATCGCCTCTAGCAATCAGCCCCAGCATTTT	CASSLFPIASSNQPQHF
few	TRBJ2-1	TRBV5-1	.	.	CASSFGAGTGGSFF
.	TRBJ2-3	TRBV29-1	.	TGCAGCGTGCGGGGAGGTGGGGGTGCAGATACGCAGTATTTT	CSVRGGGGADTQYF
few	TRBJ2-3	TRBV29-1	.	TGCAGCGTTGTTAGCGCAGATACGCAGTATTTT	CSVVSADTQYF
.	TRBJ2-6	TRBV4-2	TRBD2	TGTGCCAGCAGCCCACGGGGGGGGGCCGGGGCCAACGTCCTGACTTTC	CASSPRGGAGANVLTF
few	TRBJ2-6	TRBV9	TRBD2	TGTGCCAGCGCCGGACTAGCGGGACCTGGGGCCAACGTCCTGACTTTC	CASAGLAGPGANVLTF
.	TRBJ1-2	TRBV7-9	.	TGTGCCAGCAGCCTAAGTCTTGGACTTTATGGCTACACCTTC	CASSLSLGLYGYTF
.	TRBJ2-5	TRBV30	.	TGTGCCTGGAGTATGCCGGGAAGTAAAGAGACCCAGTACTTC	CAWSMPGSKETQYF
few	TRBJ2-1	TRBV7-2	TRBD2	TGTGCCAGCAGCTTAGCCCCTCGAGCGGGAGGGCACAATGAGCAGTTCTTC	CASSLAPRAGGHNEQFF
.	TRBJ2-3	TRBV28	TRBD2	TGTGCCAGCAGCACGAGGGCGGGAGTCTCAAATACGCAGTATTTT	CASSTRAGVSNTQYF
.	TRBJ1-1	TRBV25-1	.	TGTGCCAGCAGTGAATTAGGAGGGGGGACCGAAGCTTTCTTT	CASSELGGGTEAFF
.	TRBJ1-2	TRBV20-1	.	TGCAGTGCCACCATCGGGGGTACCTTTAACGGCTGCACCTTC	CSATIGGTFNGCTF
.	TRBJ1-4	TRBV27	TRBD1	TGTGCCAGCAGTTTATCGGCCAGGGGGCCTACTAATGAAAAACTGTTTTTT	CASSLSARGPTNEKLFF
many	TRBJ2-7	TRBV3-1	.	TGTGCCAGCAGCCCGCCTGGACCCTCCTACGAGCAGTACTTC	CASSPPGPSYEQYF
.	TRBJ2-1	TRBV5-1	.	TGCGCCAGCAGCATGAGCGGCATGAGAGAGAATGAGCAGTTCTTC	CASSMSGMRENEQFF
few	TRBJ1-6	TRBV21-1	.	TGTGCCAGCAGCATCTGGACAGGGGATCATTCACCCCTCCACTTT	CASSIWTGDHSPLHF
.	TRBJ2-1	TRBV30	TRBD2	TGTGCCTGGTACGGGAGGCCCTCCTACAATGAGCAGTTCTTC	CAWYGRPSYNEQFF
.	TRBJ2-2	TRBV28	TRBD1	TGTGCCAGCAGTCAACTACAATGGACAGGGAACACCGGGGAGCTGTTTTTT	CASSQLQWTGNTGELFF
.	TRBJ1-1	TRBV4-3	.	TGCGCCAGCAGCCAAGTGGGAGGGGGCACTGAAGCTTTCTTT	CASSQVGGGTEAFF
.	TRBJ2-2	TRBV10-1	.	TGCGCCAGCAGTGACCTACCTCAGGGCGGCGGGGAGCTGTTTTTT	CASSDLPQGGGELFF
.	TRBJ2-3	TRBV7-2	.	TGTGCCAGCAGCTCCCAAGGAAGAGATACGCAGTATTTT	CASSSQGRDTQYF
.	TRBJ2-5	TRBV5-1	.	TGCGCCAGCAGCTGGGCTGGGGACGGGCTCCAAGAGACCCAGTACTTC	CASSWAGDGLQETQYF
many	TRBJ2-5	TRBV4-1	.	TGCGCCAGCAGCCAGTGGAGGGGAGAGACCCAGTACTTC	CASSQWRGETQYF
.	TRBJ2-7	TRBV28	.	TGTGCCAGCAGTCCCCCTCTCTACGAGCAGTACTTC	CASSPPLYEQYF
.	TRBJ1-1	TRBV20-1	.	TGCAGTTCCAGCCCCCAGGGCACTGAAGCTTTCTTT	CSSSPQGTEAFF
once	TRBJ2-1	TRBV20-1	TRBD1	TGCAGTGCTCCGGACAGGTACAATGAGCAGTTCTTC	CSAPDRYNEQFF
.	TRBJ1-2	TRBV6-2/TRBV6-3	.	TGTGCCAGCATCTCTCTCAGCAACTACTATGGCTACACCTTC	CASISLSNYYGYTF
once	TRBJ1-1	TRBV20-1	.	TGCAGTGCTAGAGATCATAGGGAGGCTTTCTTT	CSARDHREAFF
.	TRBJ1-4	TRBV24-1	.	TGTGCCACCAGTGACCCTAGCCCGGGGACAACTAATGAAAAACTGTTTTTT	CATSDPSPGTTNEKLFF
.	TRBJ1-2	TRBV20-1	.	TGCAGTGCTAGAGATGGGCAGGGAGGACCAAACTATGGCTACACCTTC	CSARDGQGGPNYGYTF
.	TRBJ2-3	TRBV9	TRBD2	TGTGCCAGCAGCCTCAGGGGTAGCGGGAGCCCAGATACGCAGTATTTT	CASSLRGSGSPDTQYF
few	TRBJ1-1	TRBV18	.	TGTGCCAGCACTTACGCAGGGGCCGACACTGAAGCTTTCTTT	CASTYAGADTEAFF
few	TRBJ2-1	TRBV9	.	TGTGCCAGCAGCGTCGAGGGGTCCTACAATGAGCAGTTCTTC	CASSVEGSYNEQFF
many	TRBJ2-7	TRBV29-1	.	TGCAGCGGAGTGGACGGAACCTCCTACGAGCAGTACTTC	CSGVDGTSYEQYF
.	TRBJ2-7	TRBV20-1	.	TGCAGTGCCTACGATCAGTGGGACTCGTCCTACGAGCAGTACTTC	CSAYDQWDSSYEQYF
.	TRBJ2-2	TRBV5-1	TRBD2	TGCGCCAGCAGCTTGGGCCCCGTGTTTGCTAGCGGGGCGAACACCGGGGAGCTGTTTTTT	CASSLGPVFASGANTGELFF
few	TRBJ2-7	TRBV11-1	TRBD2	TGTGCCAGCAGCTTAGCGTGGACTAGCTCCGAGCAGTACTTC	CASSLAWTSSEQYF
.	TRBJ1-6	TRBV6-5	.	TGTGCCAGCAGTTACTCGATTGTCTCTGGGAATTCACCCCTCCACTTT	CASSYSIVSGNSPLHF
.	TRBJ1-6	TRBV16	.	TGTGCCAACAGCTTTTCGGCCGGTTCACCCCTCCACTTT	CANSFSAGSPLHF
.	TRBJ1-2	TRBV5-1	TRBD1	TGCGCCAGCAGCCCCCGAGCTGACAGGGGGCATGGCTACACCTTC	CASSPRADRGHGYTF